These 24 T cell receptor beta chains came from one sample sequenced in a study of radiotherapy plus CTLA-4 blockade in lung cancer. Using immunoSEQ multiplex PCR, the repertoire was profiled, and TCRdb retains in-frame clones only, with some absent. The table lists tens of thousands of clones, 70% to 85% of them singletons, with 3.2% in the top ten. Sample: peripheral blood, taken from a patient treated with radiotherapy plus ipilimumab. All receptors derive from a human donor with non-small cell lung cancer who had a partial response to radiotherapy plus ipilimumab.

This chain links TRBV28 with TRBJ1-2; the match to TRBD1 covers 8 bases. Per germline, CDR1 MDHEN and CDR2 SYDVKM. The CDR3 totals 15 residues. V gave up 6 bases and J gave up 8 bases; unmatched junction bases: 14. Written as DNA, the CDR3 is TGTGCCAGCAGCCCGGGGACGCAGGGGGCCCAGGGCTACACCTTC. This gives the protein CASSPGTQGAQGYTF.

V usage is TRBV6-5 and J usage is TRBJ2-7; D is unresolved. The CDR3 is 13 residues long. Trimming removed 5 bases from V and 1 base from J, with 9 bases in between. CDR1 and CDR2 from the germline V gene are MNHEY and SVGAGI. The CDR3 loop reads CASSEDFSYEQYF. The CDR3 nucleotides are TGTGCCAGCAGTGAAGACTTTTCCTACGAGCAGTACTTC.

J is TRBJ2-2 and V is TRBV28, with 10 bases that match TRBD1. Germline CDR1 reads MDHEN; CDR2 reads SYDVKM. V was pared by 9 bases and J by 8 bases, with 6 bases of the junction left unmatched. CDR3 length: 13 amino acids. The CDR3 loop reads CASQTGGPGELFF. The CDR3 coding sequence is TGTGCCAGTCAGACAGGGGGCCCTGGGGAGCTGTTTTTT.

The J gene is TRBJ2-3, the V gene TRBV29-1; TRBD2 is a possible D gene (6 bases). Germline-derived CDR1 and CDR2 are SQVTM and ANQGSEA. Trimming removed 5 bases from V and 1 base from J, with 10 bases in between. This CDR3 is 13 amino acids long. The CDR3 region is CSVMWGGTDTQYF. The CDR3, as DNA: TGCAGCGTTATGTGGGGGGGCACAGATACGCAGTATTTT.

Concerning this clone: The same CDR3 also results from other DNA sequences found in this sample. The rearrangement joins TRBV5-1 to TRBJ2-3, with 10 bases that match TRBD2. The germline V gene encodes CDR1 SGHRS and CDR2 YFSETQ. The CDR3 covers 16 residues. V lost 0 bases and J lost 5; bases outside the gene matches: 6. The CDR3 DNA reads TGCGCCAGCAGCTTGGGGTTAGCGGGGGGTCTAGATACGCAGTATTTT. As protein: CASSLGLAGGLDTQYF. Complete variable domain (other parts from reference TRBV5-1 and TRBJ2-3): KAGVTQTPRYLIKTRGQQVTLSCSPISGHRSVSWYQQTPGQGLQFLFEYFSETQRNKGNFPGRFSGRQFSNSRSEMNVSTLELGDSALYLCASSLGLAGGLDTQYFGPGTRLTVL.

The rearrangement uses TRBV6-5 and TRBJ2-7; D may be TRBD1 (6 bases). The CDR3 has 15 amino acids. V lost 0 bases to trimming and J lost 4 bases, with 13 bases between them. From germline, CDR1 is MNHEY and CDR2 SVGAGI. The CDR3 sequence: CASSYSPGTPYEQYF. The DNA of the CDR3 is TGTGCCAGCAGTTACTCACCCGGGACACCTTACGAGCAGTACTTC.

The chain is built from TRBV6-1 and TRBJ1-5; TRBD1 agrees at 9 bases. Trimming removed 1 base from V and 7 bases from J; junction bases left unmatched: 2. This CDR3 contains 14 residues. In germline, CDR1 is MNHNS, CDR2 SASEGT. CDR3 coding DNA: TGTGCCAGCAGTGAAGGACAGGGGGGCCAGCCCCAGCATTTT. It is translated as CASSEGQGGQPQHF.

The CDR3 loop reads CASSPGYEKLFF. The CDR3, as DNA: TGTGCCAGCAGCCCAGGCTATGAAAAACTGTTTTTT. V is TRBV6-6 and J is TRBJ1-4; D unclear. Per the germline V gene, CDR1 is MNHNY and CDR2 is SVGAGI (reference sequence). CDR3 length: 12 residues. Trimming shortened V by 6 bases and J by 6 bases, and 8 bases separated the two germline ends.

The rearrangement links TRBV2 to TRBJ2-1, with TRBD2 matching over 9 bases. The V segment lost 9 bases and the J segment 2 bases; nucleotides outside the gene matches: 5. Germline CDR1 reads SNHLY; CDR2 reads FYNNEI. This CDR3 has 14 amino acids. The CDR3 is CASQSGGTYNEQFF. Here the CDR3 DNA reads TGTGCCAGTCAGAGCGGGGGGACCTACAATGAGCAGTTCTTC. Using reference TRBV2 and TRBJ2-1 for the parts outside the CDR3, the full variable domain is EPEVTQTPSHQVTQMGQEVILRCVPISNHLYFYWYRQILGQKVEFLVSFYNNEISEKSEIFDDQFSVERPDGSNFTLKIRSTKLEDSAMYFCASQSGGTYNEQFFGPGTRLTVL.

The V and J genes are TRBV5-1 and TRBJ1-6; 10 bases align to TRBD1. Germline CDR1 is SGHRS and CDR2 is YFSETQ. With 0 bases clipped from V and 10 bases from J, the junction kept 10 bases outside the gene matches. CDR3 length: 17 amino acids. The CDR3 sequence: CASSLAAGDRGQSPLHF. CDR3 DNA sequence: TGCGCCAGCAGCTTGGCGGCCGGCGACAGGGGGCAATCACCCCTCCACTTT.

This rearrangement joins TRBV29-1 to TRBJ2-3; 13 bases map to TRBD2. Unmatched junction bases numbered 4, after V lost 4 bases and J lost 3 bases. The CDR3 contains 15 residues. The germline gives CDR1 SQVTM, CDR2 ANQGSEA. The CDR3 coding sequence is TGCAGCGTTGTGACTAGCGGGGGGAGGACAGATACGCAGTATTTT. Residues: CSVVTSGGRTDTQYF.

The chain employs TRBV5-1 and TRBJ1-3, with D possibly matching TRBD1 (6 bases). From germline, CDR1 is SGHRS and CDR2 YFSETQ. This CDR3 comprises 15 residues. With 3 bases removed from V and 3 bases from J, the gap between germline ends came to 13 bases. This CDR3 is CASSSGQGNGNTIYF. CDR3 DNA sequence: TGCGCCAGCAGCTCCGGGCAGGGGAATGGAAACACCATATATTTT.

The J gene is TRBJ2-3, the V gene TRBV11-2; 7 bases match TRBD2. Germline values: CDR1 SGHAT, CDR2 FQNNGV. This CDR3 spans 12 amino acids. V gave up 5 bases and J gave up 6 bases; unmatched junction bases: 2. The CDR3 nucleotides read TGTGCCAGCAGCGTGGGGGGGGATACGCAGTATTTT. Translated, it gives CASSVGGDTQYF. Supplemented by reference TRBV11-2 and TRBJ2-3, the full variable domain reads EAGVAQSPRYKIIEKRQSVAFWCNPISGHATLYWYQQILGQGPKLLIQFQNNGVVDDSQLPKDRFSAERLKGVDSTLKIQPAKLEDSAVYLCASSVGGDTQYFGPGTRLTVL.

This clone was seen a single time. The gene calls are TRBV11-1 and TRBJ2-2; D is undetermined. This CDR3 has 15 amino acids. V lost 5 bases and J 5 bases, leaving 15 bases between the germline ends. The germline V gene encodes CDR1 SGHAT and CDR2 FQDESV (reference sequence). The CDR3 is CASSPSYPWTGELFF. CDR3 nucleotides: TGTGCCAGCAGCCCGAGTTACCCGTGGACCGGGGAGCTGTTTTTT.

The CDR3 bases are TGTGCCAGCAGTCCTTCCGGGACAGGGGTACGGATTGAAAAACTGTTTTTT. As protein: CASSPSGTGVRIEKLFF. The chain couples TRBV7-9 to TRBJ1-4; 10 bases match TRBD1. V gave up 6 bases and J gave up 7 bases; unmatched junction bases: 14. Germline lookup yields CDR1 SEHNR and CDR2 FQNEAQ (reference sequence). The CDR3 contains 17 residues.

V is TRBV5-1 and J is TRBJ2-5; perhaps TRBD1 as D (5 bases). This CDR3 comprises 14 residues. Trimming stripped 4 bases from V and 2 bases from J, with 12 bases between. CDR1 is SGHRS, CDR2 YFSETQ, per germline. The CDR3 DNA follows: TGCGCCAGCAGCAGTCGACAGAAACAAGAGACCCAGTACTTC. It translates to CASSSRQKQETQYF.

The chain uses TRBV7-9 and TRBJ2-5; 9 bases are shared with TRBD1. V dropped 3 bases and J dropped 5; count of bases not matched to a gene: 16. The CDR3 is 18 amino acids. CDR1 and CDR2 from the germline V gene are SEHNR and FQNEAQ (reference sequence). The CDR3 loop reads CASSFGQGPGSYIETQYF. As DNA, the CDR3 is TGTGCCAGCAGCTTCGGACAGGGGCCGGGGTCATACATCGAGACCCAGTACTTC.

V and J are TRBV27 and TRBJ1-1, with a tentative D call TRBD1 (5 bases). Germline V lookup: CDR1 MNHEY, CDR2 SMNVEV (reference sequence). Trimming removed 3 bases from V and 5 bases from J, with 13 bases in between. CDR3 length: 14 residues. The CDR3 spells CASSFQGLVTEAFF. The CDR3 nucleotides are TGTGCCAGCAGTTTCCAGGGTTTGGTGACTGAAGCTTTCTTT.

This rearrangement joins TRBV28 to TRBJ2-7; the match to TRBD1 covers 7 bases. V shed 4 bases, J shed 2 bases, and the junction held 11 bases outside the gene matches. This CDR3 is built from 16 residues. Germline lookup yields CDR1 MDHEN and CDR2 SYDVKM. This chain's CDR3 is CASSSTGTAGTYEQYF. The CDR3 DNA follows: TGTGCCAGCAGTTCAACCGGGACAGCAGGAACCTACGAGCAGTACTTC.

The chain has TRBV6-1 and TRBJ2-7; D may be TRBD1 (5 bases). There are 15 residues in the CDR3. In germline, CDR1 is MNHNS, CDR2 SASEGT. Trimming took 1 base from V and 6 from J, leaving 16 bases between them. The CDR3 region has the DNA TGTGCCAGCAGTGAAGAGGGGTCCTCCTTCTTCGAGCAGTACTTC. This gives the protein CASSEEGSSFFEQYF.

This chain uses TRBV13 with TRBJ1-2, with 11 bases lining up with TRBD1. Germline V gene data show CDR1 as PRHDT and CDR2 as FYEKMQ (reference sequence). This CDR3 region has 17 residues. The trim removed 4 bases at V and 4 bases at J, leaving 11 bases unmatched. The CDR3 sequence: CASSYLTGTGGTYGYTF. CDR3 sequence (DNA): TGTGCCAGCAGCTATCTCACCGGGACAGGGGGGACCTATGGCTACACCTTC.

V gene TRBV7-9 combines with J gene TRBJ1-6; no reliable D call. The CDR3 has 13 amino acids. Trimming cost V 1 base and J 7 bases, with 5 bases left between them. Germline values: CDR1 SEHNR, CDR2 FQNEAQ (reference sequence). CDR3 sequence (DNA): TGTGCCAGCAGCTTAGACTCAAATTCACCCCTCCACTTT. It translates to CASSLDSNSPLHF.

The chain has TRBV19 and TRBJ2-4; possibly TRBD1 for D (6 bases). Germline V gene sequence: CDR1 LNHDA, CDR2 SQIVND (reference sequence). V lost 3 bases to trimming and J lost 4 bases, with 13 bases between them. This CDR3 has 15 amino acids. The CDR3 DNA sequence: TGTGCCAGTAGTATCGAACAGGGCGTAAAAAACATTCAGTACTTC. Translation: CASSIEQGVKNIQYF.

V is TRBV7-2 and J is TRBJ1-4; 7 bases map to TRBD1. Germline V gives CDR1 SGHTA, CDR2 FQGNSA. Unmatched junction bases numbered 4, after V lost 2 bases and J lost 7 bases. The CDR3 is 14 amino acids. The CDR3 spells CASSLNRGGEKLFF. Here the CDR3 DNA reads TGTGCCAGCAGCTTAAACAGGGGTGGTGAAAAACTGTTTTTT. The variable domain in full, completed from reference TRBV7-2 and TRBJ1-4, reads GAGVSQSPSNKVTEKGKDVELRCDPISGHTALYWYRQSLGQGLEFLIYFQGNSAPDKSGLPSDRFSAERTGGSVSTLTIQRTQQEDSAVYLCASSLNRGGEKLFFGSGTQLSVL.